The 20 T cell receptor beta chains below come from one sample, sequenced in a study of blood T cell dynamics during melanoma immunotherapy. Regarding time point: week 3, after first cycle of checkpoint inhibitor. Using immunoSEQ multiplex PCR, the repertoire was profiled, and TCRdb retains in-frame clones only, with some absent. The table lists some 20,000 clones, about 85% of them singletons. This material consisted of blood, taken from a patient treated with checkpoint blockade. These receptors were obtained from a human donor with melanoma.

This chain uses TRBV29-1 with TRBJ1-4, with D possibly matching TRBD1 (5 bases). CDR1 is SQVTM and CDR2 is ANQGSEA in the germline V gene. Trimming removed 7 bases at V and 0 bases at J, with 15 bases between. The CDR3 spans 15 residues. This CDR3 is CSAPGGGATNEKLFF. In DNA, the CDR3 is TGCAGCGCCCCGGGTGGGGGAGCAACTAATGAAAAACTGTTTTTT.

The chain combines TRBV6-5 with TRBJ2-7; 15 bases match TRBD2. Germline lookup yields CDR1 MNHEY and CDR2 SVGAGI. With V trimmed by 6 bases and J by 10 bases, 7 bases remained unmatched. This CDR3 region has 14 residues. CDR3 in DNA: TGTGCCAGCAGCCTAGGACTAGCGGGAGGGAGACAGTACTTC. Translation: CASSLGLAGGRQYF.

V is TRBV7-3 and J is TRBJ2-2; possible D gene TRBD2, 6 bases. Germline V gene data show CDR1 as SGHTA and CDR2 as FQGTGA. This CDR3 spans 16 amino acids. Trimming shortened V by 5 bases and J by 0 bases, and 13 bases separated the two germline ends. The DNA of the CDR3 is TGTGCCAGCAGCCCCCTCGGAGGGCCGAACACCGGGGAGCTGTTTTTT. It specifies CASSPLGGPNTGELFF.

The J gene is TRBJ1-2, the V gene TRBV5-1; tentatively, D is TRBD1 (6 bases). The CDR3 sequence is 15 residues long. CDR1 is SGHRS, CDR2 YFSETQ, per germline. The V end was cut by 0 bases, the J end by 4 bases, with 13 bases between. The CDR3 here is CASSLAGDGGYGYTF. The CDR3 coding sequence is TGCGCCAGCAGCTTGGCAGGGGATGGGGGCTATGGCTACACCTTC. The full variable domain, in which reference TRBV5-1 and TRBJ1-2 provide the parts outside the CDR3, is KAGVTQTPRYLIKTRGQQVTLSCSPISGHRSVSWYQQTPGQGLQFLFEYFSETQRNKGNFPGRFSGRQFSNSRSEMNVSTLELGDSALYLCASSLAGDGGYGYTFGSGTRLTVV.

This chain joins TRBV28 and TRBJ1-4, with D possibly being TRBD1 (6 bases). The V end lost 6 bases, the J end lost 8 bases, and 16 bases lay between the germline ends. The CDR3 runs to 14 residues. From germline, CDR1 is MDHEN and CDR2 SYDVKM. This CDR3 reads CASSLQGIGEKLFF. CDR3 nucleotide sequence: TGTGCCAGCAGCCTACAGGGAATTGGGGAAAAACTGTTTTTT. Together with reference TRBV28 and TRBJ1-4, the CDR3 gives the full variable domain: DVKVTQSSRYLVKRTGEKVFLECVQDMDHENMFWYRQDPGLGLRLIYFSYDVKMKEKGDIPEGYSVSREKKERFSLILESASTNQTSMYLCASSLQGIGEKLFFGSGTQLSVL.

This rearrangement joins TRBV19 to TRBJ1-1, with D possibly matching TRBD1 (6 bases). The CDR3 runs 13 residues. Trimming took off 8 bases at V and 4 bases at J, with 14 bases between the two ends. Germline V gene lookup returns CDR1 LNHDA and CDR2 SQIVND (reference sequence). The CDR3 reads CASSTGGITEAFF. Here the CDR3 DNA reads TGTGCCAGTTCGACGGGGGGCATCACTGAAGCTTTCTTT.

CDR3 in amino acids: CASSIYRTGSYNEQFF. The CDR3 DNA reads as TGTGCCAGTAGTATATATAGGACCGGTAGCTACAATGAGCAGTTCTTC. V usage is TRBV19 and J usage is TRBJ2-1, with no clear D. V was cut by 2 bases and J by 3 bases, with 14 bases left in between. Germline V gene lookup returns CDR1 LNHDA and CDR2 SQIVND (reference sequence). The CDR3 totals 16 residues.

This CDR3 reads CATSPGHTEAFF. The CDR3 coding sequence is TGTGCCACCTCCCCGGGACACACTGAAGCTTTCTTT. The genes are TRBV2 and TRBJ1-1; possibly TRBD1 for D (5 bases). This CDR3 contains 12 residues. Trimming shortened V by 10 bases and J by 3 bases, and 12 bases separated the two germline ends. The V gene's germline CDR1 is SNHLY and CDR2 FYNNEI.

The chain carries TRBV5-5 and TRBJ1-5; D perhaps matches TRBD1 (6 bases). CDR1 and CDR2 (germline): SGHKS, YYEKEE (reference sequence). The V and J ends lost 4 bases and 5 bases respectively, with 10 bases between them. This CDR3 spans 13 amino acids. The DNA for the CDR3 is TGTGCCAGCAGCCCAAACAGGGATCAGCCCCAGCATTTT. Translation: CASSPNRDQPQHF.

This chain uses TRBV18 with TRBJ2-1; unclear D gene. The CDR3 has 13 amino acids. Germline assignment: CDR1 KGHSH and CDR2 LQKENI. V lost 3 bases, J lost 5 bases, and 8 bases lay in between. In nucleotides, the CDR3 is TGTGCCAGCTCACCGCTGGATAACAATGAGCAGTTCTTC. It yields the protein CASSPLDNNEQFF.

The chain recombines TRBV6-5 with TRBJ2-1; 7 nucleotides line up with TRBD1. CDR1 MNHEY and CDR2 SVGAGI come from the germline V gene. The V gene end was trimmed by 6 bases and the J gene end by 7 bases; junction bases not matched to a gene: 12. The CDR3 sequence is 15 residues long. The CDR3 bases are TGTGCCAGCAGCCGATTTTCGGGACAGCTTAATGAGCAGTTCTTC. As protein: CASSRFSGQLNEQFF.

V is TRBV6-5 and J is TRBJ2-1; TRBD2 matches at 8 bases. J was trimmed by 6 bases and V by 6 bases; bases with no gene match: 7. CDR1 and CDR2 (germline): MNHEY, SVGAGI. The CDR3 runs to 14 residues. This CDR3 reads CASSAGGVSNEQFF. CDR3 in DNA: TGTGCCAGCAGCGCCGGGGGGGTCAGCAATGAGCAGTTCTTC.

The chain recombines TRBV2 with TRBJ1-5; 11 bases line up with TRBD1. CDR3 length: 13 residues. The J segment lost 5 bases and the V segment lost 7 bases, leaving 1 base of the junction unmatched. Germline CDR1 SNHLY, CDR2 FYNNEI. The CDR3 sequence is CASMGQGDQPQHF. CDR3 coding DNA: TGTGCCAGCATGGGACAGGGGGATCAGCCCCAGCATTTT.

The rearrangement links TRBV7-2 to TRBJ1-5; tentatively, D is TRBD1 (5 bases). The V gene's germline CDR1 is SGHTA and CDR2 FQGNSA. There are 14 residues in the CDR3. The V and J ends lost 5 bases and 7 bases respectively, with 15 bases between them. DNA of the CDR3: TGTGCCAGCAGCCCAGGCCAGGGCGGGCAGCCCCAGCATTTT. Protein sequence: CASSPGQGGQPQHF. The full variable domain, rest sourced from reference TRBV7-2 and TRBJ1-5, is GAGVSQSPSNKVTEKGKDVELRCDPISGHTALYWYRQSLGQGLEFLIYFQGNSAPDKSGLPSDRFSAERTGGSVSTLTIQRTQQEDSAVYLCASSPGQGGQPQHFGDGTRLSIL.

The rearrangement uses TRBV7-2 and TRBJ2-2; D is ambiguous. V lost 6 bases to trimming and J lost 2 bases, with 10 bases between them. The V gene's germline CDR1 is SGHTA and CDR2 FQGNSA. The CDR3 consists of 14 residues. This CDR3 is CASSPTVNTGELFF. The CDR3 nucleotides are TGTGCCAGCAGTCCCACCGTCAACACCGGGGAGCTGTTTTTT.

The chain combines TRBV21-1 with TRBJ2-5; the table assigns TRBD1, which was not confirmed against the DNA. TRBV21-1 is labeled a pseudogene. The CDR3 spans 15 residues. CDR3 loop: CASSKGQTTPETQYF. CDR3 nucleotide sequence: TGTGCCAGCAGCAAAGGCCAGACAACTCCGGAGACCCAGTACTTC.

CDR3 bases: TGCGCCAGCAGCCAATCTGCTAGTTGGGATGAGCAGTTCTTC. It is translated as CASSQSASWDEQFF. This chain links TRBV4-1 with TRBJ2-1; D is uncertain. The V gene's germline CDR1 is MGHRA and CDR2 YSYEKL. Trimming took 2 bases from V and 8 from J, leaving 13 bases between them. The CDR3 loop spans 14 amino acids.

The CDR3 nucleotides read TGTGCCAGCAGGTCGGACAGGGGGAACACCGGGGAGCTGTTTTTT. Its protein product is CASRSDRGNTGELFF. The rearrangement uses TRBV2 and TRBJ2-2; 9 bases line up with TRBD1. After removal of 6 bases from V and 1 base from J, the junction contained 3 bases not matched to a gene. CDR3 size: 15 residues. Germline V gene sequence: CDR1 SNHLY, CDR2 FYNNEI.

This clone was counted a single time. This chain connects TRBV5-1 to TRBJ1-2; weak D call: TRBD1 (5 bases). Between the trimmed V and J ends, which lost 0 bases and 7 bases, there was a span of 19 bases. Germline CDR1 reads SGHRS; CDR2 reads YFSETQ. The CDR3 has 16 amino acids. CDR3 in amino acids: CASSLAGAGGGGGYTF. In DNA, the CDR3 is TGCGCCAGCAGCTTGGCCGGGGCGGGAGGTGGAGGTGGCTACACCTTC.

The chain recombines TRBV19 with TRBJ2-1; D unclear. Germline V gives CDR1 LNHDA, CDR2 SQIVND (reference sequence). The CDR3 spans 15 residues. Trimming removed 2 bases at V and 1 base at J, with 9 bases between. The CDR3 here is CASSITAESYNEQFF. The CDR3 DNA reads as TGTGCCAGTAGTATAACGGCCGAGTCCTACAATGAGCAGTTCTTC.